Each of the 21 T cell receptor beta chains below was sequenced from the same sample in a study of T and B cells in COVID-19 patients. From blood, about 240-550 ng of genomic DNA served as TRB template. BIOMED2 TRB-A/B primer pools were used in multiplex TRB PCR. Each CDR3 protein gets one entry after TCRdb re-called the multiplex PCR reads with MiXCR. The sample lists about 13,000 distinct CDR3 sequences, about 25% occurring once. Sequences were obtained from blood. These receptors were taken from a human donor who had recovered from COVID-19.

This clonotype is termed medium-sized. The chain employs TRBV6-6 and TRBJ2-5; 8 bases fit TRBD2. J was trimmed by 5 bases and V by 2 bases; bases with no gene match: 4. Germline loops: CDR1 MNHNY, CDR2 SVGAGI (reference sequence). The CDR3 contains 14 residues. The CDR3 DNA is TGTGCCAGCAGTTACGGGTCTAGCGGGGAGACCCAGTACTTC. This sequence encodes CASSYGSSGETQYF.

By share, this clonotype ranks as medium-sized (0.01 to 0.1%). The chain carries TRBV19 and TRBJ2-2; D may be TRBD2 (6 bases). There are 15 residues in the CDR3. Germline V gene sequence: CDR1 LNHDA, CDR2 SQIVND (reference sequence). The ends were cut back, 3 bases at V and 3 bases at J, with 11 bases in the middle. The CDR3 region has the DNA TGTGCCAGTAGTATTAGCTGGGAGGACACCGGGGAGCTGTTTTTT. Translated: CASSISWEDTGELFF.

The rearrangement links TRBV20-1 to TRBJ2-5; TRBD2 agrees at 8 bases. The CDR3 is 16 amino acids. V shed 0 bases and J 2 bases; nucleotides not matched to a gene: 8. Germline-derived CDR1 and CDR2 are DFQATT and SNEGSKA (reference sequence). This CDR3 reads CSARDREGLWQETQYF. CDR3 nucleotide sequence: TGCAGTGCTAGAGACCGGGAGGGGTTATGGCAAGAGACCCAGTACTTC.

This clonotype was seen many times. J is TRBJ2-7 and V is TRBV5-4; 13 bases are a match to TRBD2. Germline values: CDR1 SGHNT, CDR2 YYREEE (reference sequence). V gave up 4 bases and J gave up 0 bases; unmatched junction bases: 7. The CDR3 sequence is 17 residues long. DNA for the CDR3: TGTGCCAGCAGCGGGAGGACTAGCGGGAGCGACTCCTACGAGCAGTACTTC. It encodes CASSGRTSGSDSYEQYF.

This clonotype was seen only once. This chain joins TRBV2 and TRBJ2-2; D gene ambiguous. The CDR3 runs 15 residues. Trimming stripped 1 base from V and 5 bases from J, with 11 bases between. Per the germline V gene, CDR1 is SNHLY and CDR2 is FYNNEI. The CDR3 sequence is CASSEGATRTGELFF. The CDR3 nucleotides are TGTGCCAGCAGTGAAGGGGCCACCCGGACCGGGGAGCTGTTTTTT.

The sample holds many counts of this clonotype. The chain employs TRBV5-5 and TRBJ2-7, with D possibly matching TRBD2 (6 bases). In germline, CDR1 is SGHKS, CDR2 YYEKEE (reference sequence). The V and J ends lost 5 bases and 0 bases respectively, with 15 bases between them. The CDR3 has 15 residues. The CDR3 DNA follows: TGTGCCAGCAGAAGGGACTTATTGAGCTCCTACGAGCAGTACTTC. This translates into CASRRDLLSSYEQYF.

This clonotype was counted at least ten times. V gene TRBV12-3 or TRBV12-4 combines with J gene TRBJ2-1; 10 bases align to TRBD1. The CDR3 spans 14 residues. The V gene end was trimmed by 5 bases and the J gene end by 8 bases; junction bases not matched to a gene: 6. For the CDR3, the DNA is TGTGCCAGCAGTCAGGACAGGGGGATCTATGAGCAGTTCTTC. Protein product: CASSQDRGIYEQFF.

This clonotype was observed at least ten times. The CDR3 DNA sequence: TGTGCCAGCAACACAGGGGGCAGGATCGGTGGCTACACCTTC. Its protein is CASNTGGRIGGYTF. The chain has TRBV6-5 and TRBJ1-2; 9 nucleotides match TRBD1. The V and J ends lost 7 bases and 7 bases, in that order; junction bases with no gene match: 10. CDR1 and CDR2 from the germline V gene are MNHEY and SVGAGI. The CDR3 loop spans 14 amino acids.

The V call is TRBV14, the J call TRBJ1-1, with 9 bases aligning to TRBD1. Looked up from germline, CDR1 is SGHDN and CDR2 is FVKESK. CDR3 length equals 16 residues. V was pared by 0 bases and J by 0 bases, with 2 bases of the junction left unmatched. The CDR3 DNA reads TGTGCCAGCAGCCAAGAAAGGGACAGGGTGAACACTGAAGCTTTCTTT. Translating it yields CASSQERDRVNTEAFF. Looking up the rest from reference TRBV14 and TRBJ1-1 gives the full variable domain: EAGVTQFPSHSVIEKGQTVTLRCDPISGHDNLYWYRRVMGKEIKFLLHFVKESKQDESGMPNNRFLAERTGGTYSTLKVQPAELEDSGVYFCASSQERDRVNTEAFFGQGTRLTVV.

Concerning this clonotype itself: This clone may be a read error of a much larger clone one base away. The V call is TRBV6-5, the J call TRBJ2-6; weak D call: TRBD1 (5 bases). Germline CDR1 and CDR2: MNHEY and SVGAGI. This CDR3 spans 17 amino acids. The CDR3 coding sequence is TGTGCCAGCAGTTACTCGAGGTCGAGCTCTGGGGCCAACGTCCTGATTTTC. The encoded protein is CASSYSRSSSGANVLIF.

This clonotype has more than one count but fewer than ten. This rearrangement joins TRBV24-1 to TRBJ1-5; D is possibly TRBD1 (5 bases). Germline-derived CDR1 and CDR2 are KGHDR and SFDVKD. The V end lost 4 bases, the J end lost 2 bases, and 14 bases lay between the germline ends. This CDR3 is 16 amino acids long. The CDR3 bases are TGTGCCACCAGTGACCATGGGACCTGGGGCAATCAGCCCCAGCATTTT. Amino acid sequence: CATSDHGTWGNQPQHF.

The chain has TRBV5-1 and TRBJ2-1; D might be TRBD1 (5 bases). The CDR3 contains 18 residues. CDR1 is SGHRS and CDR2 is YFSETQ in the germline V gene. V lost 0 bases and J 4 bases, leaving 20 bases between the germline ends. CDR3 nucleotide sequence: TGCGCCAGCAGCTTGGCCGAAAGGGGCAGGGCCGCATACAATGAGCAGTTCTTC. It yields the protein CASSLAERGRAAYNEQFF.

Of note for this clonotype: With a much larger clone just one base away, this may be a read error. The J gene is TRBJ1-1, the V gene TRBV5-5, with unresolved D. The CDR3 is 13 amino acids. Per the germline V gene, CDR1 is SGHKS and CDR2 is YYEKEE (reference sequence). As DNA, the CDR3 is TGTGCCAGCAGCTTGTATCAGAACACTGAAGCTTACTTT. Its protein product is CASSLYQNTEAYF. The full variable domain, completed using reference TRBV5-5 and TRBJ1-1, is DAGVTQSPTHLIKTRGQQVTLRCSPISGHKSVSWYQQVLGQGPQFIFQYYEKEERGRGNFPDRFSARQFPNYSSELNVNALLLGDSALYLCASSLYQNTEAYFGQGTRLTVV.

The gene calls are TRBV6-4 and TRBJ2-3; D perhaps matches TRBD2 (6 bases). The germline CDR1 and CDR2 sequences are MRHNA and SNTAGT. Trimming pared 5 bases from V and 0 bases from J, leaving 6 bases between. This CDR3 contains 13 residues. This CDR3 is CASSSGSTDTQYF. DNA of the CDR3: TGTGCCAGCAGTAGCGGGAGCACAGATACGCAGTATTTT.

By share, this clonotype counts as medium-sized. The CDR3 DNA reads TGTGCCAGCAACGGAGGGCAGGGAAGGAACACCGGGGAGCTGTTTTTT. As protein: CASNGGQGRNTGELFF. The chain is built from TRBV6-1 and TRBJ2-2; the D gene is possibly TRBD2 (6 bases). The V end was cut by 7 bases, the J end by 1 base, with 16 bases between. Germline values: CDR1 MNHNS, CDR2 SASEGT. The CDR3 extends over 16 amino acids.

The rearrangement links TRBV6-4 to TRBJ1-1, with a weak D call TRBD1 (5 bases). V lost 6 bases and J lost 2, with 13 bases in between. There are 14 residues in the CDR3. In germline, CDR1 is MRHNA, CDR2 SNTAGT. The CDR3 region is CASSARGPNTEAFF. The CDR3 nucleotides read TGTGCCAGCAGCGCTAGGGGCCCCAACACTGAAGCTTTCTTT.

This clonotype was seen only a few times. J is TRBJ1-5 and V is TRBV27; no clear D. Germline lookup yields CDR1 MNHEY and CDR2 SMNVEV (reference sequence). The CDR3 is made up of 13 amino acids. The V end lost 5 bases, the J end lost 3 bases, and 8 bases lay between the germline ends. The CDR3, as DNA: TGTGCCAGCAGTGCTCAGTTCAATCAGCCCCAGCATTTT. Amino acid sequence: CASSAQFNQPQHF.

This clonotype was picked up a small number of times. The chain couples TRBV7-6 to TRBJ2-1; D unclear. This CDR3 region has 15 residues. V shed 2 bases and J shed 2 bases, with 10 bases lying between them. Germline V gene data show CDR1 as SGHVS and CDR2 as FNYEAQ. The CDR3 here is CASSLNRRAYNEQFF. CDR3 sequence (DNA): TGTGCCAGCAGCTTAAACCGAAGAGCCTACAATGAGCAGTTCTTC.

This clonotype was counted only a few times. The J gene is TRBJ2-1, the V gene TRBV14; no clear D gene. The germline CDR1 and CDR2 sequences are SGHDN and FVKESK. The V and J ends lost 5 bases and 7 bases respectively, with 9 bases between them. The CDR3 has 12 residues. Here the CDR3 DNA reads TGTGCCAGCAGCTTTAGGTATAATGAGCAGTTCTTC. Protein: CASSFRYNEQFF.

The chain links TRBV6-5 to TRBJ1-5; TRBD1 agrees at 12 bases. Germline V CDR1 and CDR2: MNHEY, SVGAGI. With V trimmed by 6 bases and J by 1 base, 13 bases remained unmatched. The CDR3 has 19 amino acids. The DNA of the CDR3 is TGTGCCAGCAGGGGGATCCGGGACAGGGGGCTTATAAGCAATCAGCCCCAGCATTTT. It is translated as CASRGIRDRGLISNQPQHF.

Remarks on this clonotype: This may come from a read error, since a much larger clone is one base off. This sequence joins TRBV6-5 and TRBJ2-1; the match to TRBD2 covers 12 bases. The length of the CDR3 is 17 residues. Germline V gene data show CDR1 as MNHEY and CDR2 as SVGAGI. CDR3 residues: CASSPGTSGLSYSEQFF. The CDR3 DNA is TGTGCCAGCAGTCCCGGGACTAGCGGGCTATCCTACAGTGAGCAGTTCTTC.